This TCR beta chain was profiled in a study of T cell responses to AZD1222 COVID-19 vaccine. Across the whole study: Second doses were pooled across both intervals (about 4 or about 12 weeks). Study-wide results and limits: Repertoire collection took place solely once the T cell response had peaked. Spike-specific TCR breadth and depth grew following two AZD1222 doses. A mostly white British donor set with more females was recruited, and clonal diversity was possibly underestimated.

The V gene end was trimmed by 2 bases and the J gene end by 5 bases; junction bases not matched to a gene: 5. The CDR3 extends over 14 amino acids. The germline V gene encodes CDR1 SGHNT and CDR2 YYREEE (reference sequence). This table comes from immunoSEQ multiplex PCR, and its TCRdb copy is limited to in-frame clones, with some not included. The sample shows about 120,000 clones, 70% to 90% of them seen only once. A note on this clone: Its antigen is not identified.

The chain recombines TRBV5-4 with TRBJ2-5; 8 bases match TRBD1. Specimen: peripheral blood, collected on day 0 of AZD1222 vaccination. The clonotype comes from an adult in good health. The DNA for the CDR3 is TGTGCCAGCAGCTTACCAGGGGGCGAGGAGACCCAGTACTTC. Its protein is CASSLPGGEETQYF.